These T cell receptor beta chains were read from a single sample in a study of blood T cell repertoires in COVID-19. Using immunoSEQ multiplex PCR, the repertoire was profiled, and TCRdb retains in-frame clones only, with some absent. The sample shows roughly 100,000 clones, around 90% of them seen only once. Sequences were obtained from peripheral blood. Source of these receptors: a woman aged 50 to 65 in a cohort sampled during active COVID-19. The CDR3 runs from the conserved cysteine through the conserved F or W. A D gene is named only where the DNA matches it firmly. A row's size may be missing; if present it is once, few, many or a size class.

>TRBD2|TRBV7-8|TRBJ2-3|-
TGTGCCAGCAGCTGGCGACTAGCGGGGAGTGGAGATACGCAGTATTTT
CASSWRLAGSGDTQYF
>-|TRBV24-1|TRBJ2-1|-
TGTGCCACCAGTGACCCATGGGGAGTCAATGAGCAGTTCTTC
CATSDPWGVNEQFF
>TRBD2|TRBV11-1|TRBJ2-2|once
TGTGCCAGCGCGGGGGGCGCGAGCACCGGGGAGCTGTTTTTT
CASAGGASTGELFF
>TRBD1|TRBV30|TRBJ1-5|-
TGTGCCTACGGGACAGGGGCCCTCTTGGGCAATCAGCCCCAGCATTTT
CAYGTGALLGNQPQHF
>-|TRBV5-5|TRBJ2-5|-
TGTGCCAGCAGCCCCTCGGGGCAAGAGACCCAGTACTTC
CASSPSGQETQYF
>-|TRBV4-1|TRBJ1-5|-
TGCGCCAGCAGCCAAGATTGGGGGCCTAGCAATCAGCCCCAGCATTTT
CASSQDWGPSNQPQHF
>TRBD2|TRBV10-2|TRBJ2-3|-
TGCGCCAGCAGTCCCGCCCTAGCGGGGTCCGGAGATACGCAGTATTTT
CASSPALAGSGDTQYF
>TRBD2|TRBV28|TRBJ2-5|-
TGTGCCAGCAGTCCGTATGGGGGACTACAAGAGACCCAGTACTTC
CASSPYGGLQETQYF
>-|TRBV7-8|TRBJ2-5|once
TGTGCCAGCAGCGTGCGCCCGTTCCAAGAGACCCAGTACTTC
CASSVRPFQETQYF
>-|TRBV5-1|TRBJ2-2|-
TGCGCCAGCAGCTTGGGAACTCTCGAGAGCACCGGGGAGCTGTTTTTT
CASSLGTLESTGELFF
>TRBD2|TRBV28|TRBJ2-7|-
TGTGCCAGCAGTTTGTCTCTAGCGGGGAACTACGAGCAGTACTTC
CASSLSLAGNYEQYF
>TRBD2|TRBV6-5|TRBJ2-7|-
TGTGCCAGCAGGCTAGCGGGGGGACCCTACGAGCAGTACTTC
CASRLAGGPYEQYF
>TRBD2|TRBV7-6|TRBJ2-7|once
TGTGCCAGCAGCTTAGCGGGTGCGGGAGGCCATTACGAGCAGTACTTC
CASSLAGAGGHYEQYF
>TRBD1|TRBV18|TRBJ2-1|-
TGTGCCAGCTCACAGGACAGGGGTTCCTACAATGAGCAGTTCTTC
CASSQDRGSYNEQFF
>TRBD2|TRBV19|TRBJ2-3|-
TGTGCCAGTAGTATGGGACTAGCGGGAGTGTGGAATACGCAGTATTTT
CASSMGLAGVWNTQYF
>-|TRBV15|TRBJ2-1|-
TGTGCCACCAGCAGGCCTCCCCCGGGACTCTCCTACAATGAGCAGTTCTTC
CATSRPPPGLSYNEQFF
>-|TRBV9|TRBJ2-3|-
TGTGCCAGCAGCTTCTCCGGGGGCACAGATACGCAGTATTTT
CASSFSGGTDTQYF
>TRBD2|TRBV2|TRBJ2-1|-
TGTGCCAGCAGAAAGACTAGCGGGGGCAATGAGCAGTTCTTC
CASRKTSGGNEQFF
>-|TRBV2|TRBJ1-2|-
TGTGCCAGCAGTGAAATAAACAGAGACCATGGCTACACCTTC
CASSEINRDHGYTF
>-|TRBV19|TRBJ1-4|-
TGTGCCAGTAAACCCCAGTCGGCGGAATCTGAAAAACTGTTTTTT
CASKPQSAESEKLFF
>TRBD1|TRBV11-1|TRBJ2-3|-
TGTGCCAGCGGGACAGGGGACTACGAGACGCAGTATTTT
CASGTGDYETQYF
>-|TRBV5-1|TRBJ2-7|-
TGCGCCAGCAGCTGGGGACTTGACTCCTACGAGCAGTACTTC
CASSWGLDSYEQYF
>TRBD1|TRBV7-3|TRBJ1-1|few
TGTGCCAGCAGCCTACAGGGGTCAGGCACTGAAGCTTTCTTT
CASSLQGSGTEAFF
>-|TRBV28|TRBJ1-2|-
TGTGCCACCCAGGGAGGGCAGGGCTACACCTTC
CATQGGQGYTF
>TRBD1|TRBV5-1|TRBJ1-5|once
TGCGCCAGCAATCCCGGGACAGGGACGAGAGATCAGCCCCAGCATTTT
CASNPGTGTRDQPQHF
>-|TRBV10-3|TRBJ2-7|-
TGTGCCATCAGTGATGTCGGGACTCAAAGCTCCTACGAGCAGTACTTC
CAISDVGTQSSYEQYF
>-|TRBV19|TRBJ2-5|-
TGTGCCAGTAGTGCATTGACGGAGCAAGAGACCCAGTACTTC
CASSALTEQETQYF
>TRBD1|TRBV3-1/TRBV3-2|TRBJ1-1|-
TGTGCCAGCAGCCAAACAGGGGGGAACACTGAAGCTTTCTTT
CASSQTGGNTEAFF